This T cell receptor (beta chain) is drawn from a study of cytomegalovirus exposure and HLA in healthy donors. Study results and limitations: There were some public TCRs occurring in many donors, but most TCR sequences were rare. TCR beta V- and J-gene trimming, according to a later analysis, was linked to a missense DCLRE1C variant.

As concerns this clone: Its antigen remains unidentified.

The germline V gene encodes CDR1 GTSNPN and CDR2 SVGIG (reference sequence). CDR3 size: 14 residues. The V gene lost 0 bases and the J gene lost 4 bases, with 12 bases spanning the gap. The PCR contained 60 Vbeta and 13 Jbeta primers. Original processing notes: Later analysis identified approximately 88 million unique TCR beta chains, approximately 11 million shared. Using immunoSEQ multiplex PCR, the repertoire was profiled, and TCRdb retains in-frame clones only, with some absent. The V and J calls and clone size are taken from that table; D and trimming were inferred from the DNA. The table lists about 120,000 clones, 74% of them singletons, with 2% to 2.5% in the top ten.

The material sequenced was PBMCs. The sequence was collected from a human donor in good health. This rearrangement joins TRBV30 to TRBJ1-1, with D perhaps TRBD1 (6 bases). CDR3: CAWSVQARGTEAFF. For the CDR3, the DNA is TGTGCCTGGAGTGTACAAGCCAGGGGCACTGAAGCTTTCTTT.